This T cell receptor beta chain was sequenced in a study of T cell repertoires in cytomegalovirus infection. Across the whole study: CMV infection and matching HLA type were both indicated by public TCR beta signatures. Points from the study as a whole: HLA-C-restricted TCR beta clonotypes specific for CMV led the ex vivo response.

TCRdb processed the reads anew with MiXCR; each CDR3 protein has one entry. The table lists more than 250,000 distinct CDR3 sequences, about an eighth of them singletons. Many counts were recorded for this clonotype. Antigen unknown. After removal of 5 bases from V and 0 bases from J, the junction contained 22 bases not matched to a gene. This CDR3 has 22 amino acids. CDR1 is SGHVS, CDR2 FQNEAQ, per germline. Sequenced sample: PBMCs. The J gene is TRBJ2-6, the V gene TRBV7-8; 7 nucleotides align to TRBD1. This receptor was identified in a human donor in good health (CMV status not recorded). Some clones in this sample may be carry-over from other donors' samples. The CDR3 sequence is CASSPYRQGWISLSSGANVLTF. CDR3 DNA: TGTGCCAGCAGCCCATACCGACAGGGTTGGATCTCACTCAGCTCTGGGGCCAACGTCCTGACTTTC.